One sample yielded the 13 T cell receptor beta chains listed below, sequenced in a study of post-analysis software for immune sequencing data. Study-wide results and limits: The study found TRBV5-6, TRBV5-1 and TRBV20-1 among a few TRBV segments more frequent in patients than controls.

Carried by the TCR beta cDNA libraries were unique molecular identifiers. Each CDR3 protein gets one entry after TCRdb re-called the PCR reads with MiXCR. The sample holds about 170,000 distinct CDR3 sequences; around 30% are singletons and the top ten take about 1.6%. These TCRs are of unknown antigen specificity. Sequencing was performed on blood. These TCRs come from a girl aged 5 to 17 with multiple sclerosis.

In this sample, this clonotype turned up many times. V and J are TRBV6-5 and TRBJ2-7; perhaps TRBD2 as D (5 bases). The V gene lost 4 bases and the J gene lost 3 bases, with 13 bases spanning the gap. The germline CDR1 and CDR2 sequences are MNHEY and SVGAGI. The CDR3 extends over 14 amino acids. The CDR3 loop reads CASSSAGFHYEQYF. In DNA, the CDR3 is TGTGCCAGCAGTTCGGCGGGTTTCCACTACGAGCAGTACTTC.

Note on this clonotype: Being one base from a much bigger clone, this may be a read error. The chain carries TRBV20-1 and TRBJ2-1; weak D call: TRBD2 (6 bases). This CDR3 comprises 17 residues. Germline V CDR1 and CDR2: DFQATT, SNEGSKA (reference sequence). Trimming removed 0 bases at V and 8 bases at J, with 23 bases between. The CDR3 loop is CSARDSRRAGFGDEQFF. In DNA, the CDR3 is TGCAGTGCTAGAGACAGCAGGAGGGCCGGTTTTGGTGATGAGCAGTTCTTC.

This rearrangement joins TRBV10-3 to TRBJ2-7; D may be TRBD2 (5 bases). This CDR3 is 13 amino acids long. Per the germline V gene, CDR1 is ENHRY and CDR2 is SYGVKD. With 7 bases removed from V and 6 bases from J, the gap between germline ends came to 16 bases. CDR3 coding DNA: TGTGCCATCACCCTAGGACTCTATGCCGAGCAGTACTTC. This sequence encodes CAITLGLYAEQYF.

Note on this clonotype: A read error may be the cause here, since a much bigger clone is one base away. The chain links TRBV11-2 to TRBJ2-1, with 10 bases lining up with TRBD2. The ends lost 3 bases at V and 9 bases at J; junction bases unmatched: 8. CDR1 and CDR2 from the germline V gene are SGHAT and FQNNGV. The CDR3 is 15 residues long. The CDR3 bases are TGTGCCAGCAGCTTGGGACTAGCGATTTCCCGTGAGCAGTTCTTC. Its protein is CASSLGLAISREQFF.

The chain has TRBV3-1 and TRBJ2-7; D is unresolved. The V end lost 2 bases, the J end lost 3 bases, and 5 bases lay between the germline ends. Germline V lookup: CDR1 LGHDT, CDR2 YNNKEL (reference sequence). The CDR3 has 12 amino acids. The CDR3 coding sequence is TGTGCCAGCAGCCAAAGTCTCTACGAGCAGTACTTC. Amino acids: CASSQSLYEQYF.

The CDR3 reads CATRAAGGIYNEQFF. The CDR3 DNA reads as TGTGCCACCAGGGCAGCGGGAGGGATATACAATGAGCAGTTCTTC. The J gene is TRBJ2-1, the V gene TRBV15; 10 bases fit TRBD2. The V segment lost 6 bases and the J segment 4 bases; nucleotides outside the gene matches: 6. This CDR3 has 15 amino acids. Germline CDR1 and CDR2: LNHNV and YYDKDF (reference sequence).

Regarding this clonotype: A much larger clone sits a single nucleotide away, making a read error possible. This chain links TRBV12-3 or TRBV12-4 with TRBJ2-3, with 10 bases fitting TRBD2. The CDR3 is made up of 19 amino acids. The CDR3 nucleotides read TGTGCCAGCAGTTTAGAAACCTTGCCGACTAGCGGGTACACAGATGCGCAGTATTTT. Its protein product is CASSLETLPTSGYTDAQYF.

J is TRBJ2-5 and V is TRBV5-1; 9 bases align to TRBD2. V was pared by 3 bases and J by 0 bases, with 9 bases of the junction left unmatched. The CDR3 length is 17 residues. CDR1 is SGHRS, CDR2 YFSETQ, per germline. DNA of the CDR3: TGCGCCAGCAGCTCCTCTCGGGCTAGCGGGGACCAAGAGACCCAGTACTTC. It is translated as CASSSSRASGDQETQYF.

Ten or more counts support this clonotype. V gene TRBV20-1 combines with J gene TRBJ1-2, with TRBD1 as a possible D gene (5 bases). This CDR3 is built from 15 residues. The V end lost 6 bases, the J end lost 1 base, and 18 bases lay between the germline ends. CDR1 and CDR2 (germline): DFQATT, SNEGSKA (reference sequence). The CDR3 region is CSAPRGGTNNYGYTF. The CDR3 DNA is TGCAGTGCACCTCGGGGGGGGACCAATAACTATGGCTACACCTTC.

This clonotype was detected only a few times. CDR3 in DNA: TGCGCCAGCAGCTATACCGTGGGGACTGAAGCTTTCTTT. This gives the protein CASSYTVGTEAFF. The chain combines TRBV5-1 with TRBJ1-1; D is uncertain. Germline lookup yields CDR1 SGHRS and CDR2 YFSETQ. This CDR3 has 13 amino acids. V was clipped by 3 bases and J by 5 bases, with 11 bases between them.

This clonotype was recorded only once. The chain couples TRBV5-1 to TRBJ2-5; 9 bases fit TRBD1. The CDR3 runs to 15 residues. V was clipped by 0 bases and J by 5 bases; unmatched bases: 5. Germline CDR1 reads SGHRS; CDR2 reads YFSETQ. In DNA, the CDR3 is TGCGCCAGCAGCTTGGGGACAGGGGCATGGGAGACCCAGTACTTC. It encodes CASSLGTGAWETQYF.

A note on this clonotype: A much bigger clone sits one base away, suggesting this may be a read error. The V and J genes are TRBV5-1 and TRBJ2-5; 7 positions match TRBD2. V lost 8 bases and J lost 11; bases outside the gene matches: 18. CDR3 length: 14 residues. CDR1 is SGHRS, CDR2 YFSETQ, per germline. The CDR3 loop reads CASMVGGSRNEQYF. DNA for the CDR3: TGCGCCAGTATGGTCGGCGGGAGCAGAAATGAGCAGTACTTC. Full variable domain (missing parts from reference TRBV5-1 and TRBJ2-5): KAGVTQTPRYLIKTRGQQVTLSCSPISGHRSVSWYQQTPGQGLQFLFEYFSETQRNKGNFPGRFSGRQFSNSRSEMNVSTLELGDSALYLCASMVGGSRNEQYFGPGTRLLVL.

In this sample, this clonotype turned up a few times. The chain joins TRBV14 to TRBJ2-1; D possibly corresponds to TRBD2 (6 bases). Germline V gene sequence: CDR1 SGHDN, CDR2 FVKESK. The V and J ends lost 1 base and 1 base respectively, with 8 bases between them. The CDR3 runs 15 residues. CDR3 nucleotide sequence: TGTGCCAGCAGCCAAGGGAGGGCGTCCTACAATGAGCAGTTCTTC. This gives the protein CASSQGRASYNEQFF.